This entry describes one T cell receptor beta chain. Antigen: not known. The data originate from a study of cytomegalovirus exposure and HLA in healthy donors. On the study more broadly: When fewer than 400 donors were genotyped, about 81% of them were found to fall in the Caucasian-associated ancestry cluster. Study observations and caveats: Highly shared variants forming one cluster were likely a sequencing artifact. HLA-A and HLA-B allele assignments for most subjects were reportedly predicted accurately using TCR beta sequences. In vitro checks showed that three CMV-associated chains really do target CMV antigens.

V was pared by 4 bases and J by 9 bases, with 17 bases between. Germline CDR1 is SGHNT and CDR2 is YYREEE (reference sequence). This CDR3 has 14 amino acids. Researchers ran the PCR with 60 Vbeta and 13 Jbeta primers. Some clones are missing from TCRdb's copy, which holds only in-frame ones; the method was immunoSEQ multiplex PCR. The sample lists over 150,000 clones; 80% were seen once. This receptor was identified in a boy aged 5-17 years in good health and CMV-seronegative. Sequenced sample: PBMCs. The chain joins TRBV5-4 to TRBJ2-1; tentative D call: TRBD1 (6 bases). CDR3 sequence: CASSGIQQGAEQFF. CDR3 nucleotide sequence: TGTGCCAGCAGCGGAATACAACAGGGAGCTGAGCAGTTCTTC. Filled out from reference TRBV5-4 and TRBJ2-1, the complete variable domain reads ETGVTQSPTHLIKTRGQQVTLRCSSQSGHNTVSWYQQALGQGPQFIFQYYREEENGRGNFPPRFSGLQFPNYSSELNVNALELDDSALYLCASSGIQQGAEQFFGPGTRLTVL.